This entry concerns a single TCR beta chain. Its cognate antigen is unknown. Roughly 10^5 TCR templates underwent assay in each sample. Data came from immunoSEQ multiplex PCR; TCRdb stores just in-frame clones and leaves some out. The sample carries about 100,000 clones, about 91% recorded once. Trimming took 9 bases from V and 4 from J, leaving 12 bases between them. Looked up from germline, CDR1 is ENHRY and CDR2 is SYGVKD. The CDR3 loop spans 12 amino acids. The sample comes from a study of siplizumab effects on memory and regulatory T cells. The study, taken as a whole, reports: The authors mapped only a minor fraction of alloreactive clones to unstimulated subsets. Siplizumab cultures yielded proliferating Tregs whose suppressive function was not confirmed. Naive T cells looked more diverse than memory cells, and they looked like major contributors to the alloresponse.

The sequenced sample consisted of Tregs sorted from blood. V and J are TRBV10-3 and TRBJ2-5; D might be TRBD1 or TRBD2, each matching 5 bases. The sequence derives from a human donor in good health. CDR3 in DNA: TGTGCCATTCGGACAAGCGGAGAGACCCAGTACTTC. This codes for CAIRTSGETQYF.